This T cell receptor (beta chain) appears in the sequencing data of a study of blood T cell repertoires in COVID-19. Across the whole study: Some COVID-19 samples were acute and others convalescent; all came from the United States, Italy and Spain. The cDNA or gDNA used as material had been derived from T cells, B-cell-depleted T cells, or PBMCs.

Germline V gene lookup returns CDR1 SGHTS and CDR2 YDEGEE. The CDR3 contains 14 residues. Trimming stripped 4 bases from V and 1 base from J, with 11 bases between. Original processing notes: Reference gene primer amplification yielded estimated nucleated cell counts. Sequenced by immunoSEQ multiplex PCR; TCRdb stores in-frame clones only, minus some. V and J calls and clone size come straight from that table; D and trimming were deduced from the DNA. This table holds approximately 670,000 clones, 90% found once. Sequencing used peripheral blood. This sequence joins TRBV5-8 and TRBJ1-2, with a tentative D call TRBD1 (6 bases). The clonotype was recovered from a woman under 30 with acute or convalescent COVID-19. The CDR3 loop reads CASSHRDLNYGYTF. The CDR3 DNA is TGTGCCAGCAGCCACAGGGACCTTAACTATGGCTACACCTTC.